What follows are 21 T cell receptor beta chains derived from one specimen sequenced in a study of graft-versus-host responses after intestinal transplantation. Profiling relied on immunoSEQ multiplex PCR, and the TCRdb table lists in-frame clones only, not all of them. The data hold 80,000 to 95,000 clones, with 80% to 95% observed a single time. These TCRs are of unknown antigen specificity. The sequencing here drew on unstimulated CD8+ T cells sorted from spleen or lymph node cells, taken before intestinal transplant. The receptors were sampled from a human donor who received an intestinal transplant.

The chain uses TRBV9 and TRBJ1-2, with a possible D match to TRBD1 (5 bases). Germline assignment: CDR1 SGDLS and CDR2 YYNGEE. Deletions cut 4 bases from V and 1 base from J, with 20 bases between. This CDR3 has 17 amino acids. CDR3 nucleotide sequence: TGTGCCAGCAGCCCCCGGGACCCCCCAGCCAGTAACTATGGCTACACCTTC. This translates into CASSPRDPPASNYGYTF.

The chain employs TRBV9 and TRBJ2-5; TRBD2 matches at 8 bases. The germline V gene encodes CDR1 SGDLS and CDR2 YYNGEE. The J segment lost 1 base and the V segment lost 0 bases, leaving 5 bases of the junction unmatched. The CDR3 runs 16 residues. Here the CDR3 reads CASSVGGGILQETQYF. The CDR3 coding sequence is TGTGCCAGCAGCGTAGGCGGGGGGATCCTCCAAGAGACCCAGTACTTC.

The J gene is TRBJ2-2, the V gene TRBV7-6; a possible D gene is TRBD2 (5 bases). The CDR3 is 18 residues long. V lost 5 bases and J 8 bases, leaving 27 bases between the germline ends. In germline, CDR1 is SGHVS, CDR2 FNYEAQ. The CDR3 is CASSGDTSFITLEGELFF. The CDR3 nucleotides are TGTGCCAGCAGCGGGGATACTAGTTTTATAACCCTTGAGGGGGAGCTGTTTTTT. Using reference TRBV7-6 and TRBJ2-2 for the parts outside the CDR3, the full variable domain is GAGVSQSPRYKVTKRGQDVALRCDPISGHVSLYWYRQALGQGPEFLTYFNYEAQQDKSGLPNDRFSAERPEGSISTLTIQRTEQRDSAMYRCASSGDTSFITLEGELFFGEGSRLTVL.

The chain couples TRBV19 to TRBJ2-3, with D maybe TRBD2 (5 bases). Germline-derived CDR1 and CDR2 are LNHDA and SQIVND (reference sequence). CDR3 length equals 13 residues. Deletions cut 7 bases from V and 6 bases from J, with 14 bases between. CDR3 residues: CASKRLYEDTQYF. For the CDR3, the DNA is TGTGCCAGTAAGCGGCTGTACGAGGATACGCAGTATTTT.

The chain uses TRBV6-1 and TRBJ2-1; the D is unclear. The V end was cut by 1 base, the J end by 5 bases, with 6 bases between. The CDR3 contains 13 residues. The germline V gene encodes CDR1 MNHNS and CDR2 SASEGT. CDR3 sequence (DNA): TGTGCCAGCAGTGAAGGATCTAACAATGAGCAGTTCTTC. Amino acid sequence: CASSEGSNNEQFF.

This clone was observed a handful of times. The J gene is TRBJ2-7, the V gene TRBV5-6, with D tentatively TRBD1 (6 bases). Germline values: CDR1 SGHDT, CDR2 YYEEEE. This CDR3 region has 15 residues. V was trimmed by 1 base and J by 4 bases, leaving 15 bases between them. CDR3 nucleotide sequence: TGTGCCAGCAGCTTGTGGGGTGGACAGCTTTACGAGCAGTACTTC. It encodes CASSLWGGQLYEQYF. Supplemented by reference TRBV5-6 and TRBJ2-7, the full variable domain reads DAGVTQSPTHLIKTRGQQVTLRCSPKSGHDTVSWYQQALGQGPQFIFQYYEEEERQRGNFPDRFSGHQFPNYSSELNVNALLLGDSALYLCASSLWGGQLYEQYFGPGTRLTVT.

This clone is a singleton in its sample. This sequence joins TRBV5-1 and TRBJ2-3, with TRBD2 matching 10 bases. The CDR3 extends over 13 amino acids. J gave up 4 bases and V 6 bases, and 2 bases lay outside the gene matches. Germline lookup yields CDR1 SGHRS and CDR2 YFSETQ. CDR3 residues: CASKREGPDTQYF. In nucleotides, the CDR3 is TGCGCCAGCAAGCGGGAGGGACCAGATACGCAGTATTTT.

CDR3 region: CASSQDLFRGPYEQYF. The DNA of the CDR3 is TGCGCCAGCAGCCAAGACCTCTTCCGGGGCCCCTACGAGCAGTACTTC. The rearrangement links TRBV4-1 to TRBJ2-7; D could derive from TRBD1 or TRBD2 (5 bases each). The CDR3 spans 16 residues. V dropped 0 bases and J dropped 2 bases, with 14 bases sitting between them. Germline loops: CDR1 MGHRA, CDR2 YSYEKL.

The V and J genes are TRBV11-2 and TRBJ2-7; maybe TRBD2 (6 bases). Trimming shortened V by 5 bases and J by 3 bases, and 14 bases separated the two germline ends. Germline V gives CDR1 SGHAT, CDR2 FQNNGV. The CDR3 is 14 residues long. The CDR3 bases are TGTGCCAGCAGCAAAGATGGAGGGTACTACGAGCAGTACTTC. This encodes CASSKDGGYYEQYF.

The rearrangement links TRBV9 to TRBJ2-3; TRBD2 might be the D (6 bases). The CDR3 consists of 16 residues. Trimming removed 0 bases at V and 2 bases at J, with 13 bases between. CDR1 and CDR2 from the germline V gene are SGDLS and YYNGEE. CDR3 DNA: TGTGCCAGCAGCGTAGTGGTGGAGGGCTCCACAGATACGCAGTATTTT. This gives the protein CASSVVVEGSTDTQYF.

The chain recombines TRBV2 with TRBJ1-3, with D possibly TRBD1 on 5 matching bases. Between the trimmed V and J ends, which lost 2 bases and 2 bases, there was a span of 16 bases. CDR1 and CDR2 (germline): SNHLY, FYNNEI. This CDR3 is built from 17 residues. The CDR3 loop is CASSETAGPAAGNTIYF. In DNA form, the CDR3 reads TGTGCCAGCAGTGAAACGGCAGGGCCAGCGGCTGGAAACACCATATATTTT.

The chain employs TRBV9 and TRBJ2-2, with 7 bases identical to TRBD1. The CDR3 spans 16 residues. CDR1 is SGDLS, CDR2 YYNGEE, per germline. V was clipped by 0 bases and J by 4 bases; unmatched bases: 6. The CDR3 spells CASSVVEGASTGELFF. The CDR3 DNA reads TGTGCCAGCAGCGTAGTTGAGGGGGCGAGCACCGGGGAGCTGTTTTTT.

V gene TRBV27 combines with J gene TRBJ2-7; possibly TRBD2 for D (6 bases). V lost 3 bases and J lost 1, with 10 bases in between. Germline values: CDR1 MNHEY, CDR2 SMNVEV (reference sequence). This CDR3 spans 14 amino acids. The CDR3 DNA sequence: TGTGCCAGCAGTTTCTACGGGGGATCCTACGAGCAGTACTTC. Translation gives CASSFYGGSYEQYF.

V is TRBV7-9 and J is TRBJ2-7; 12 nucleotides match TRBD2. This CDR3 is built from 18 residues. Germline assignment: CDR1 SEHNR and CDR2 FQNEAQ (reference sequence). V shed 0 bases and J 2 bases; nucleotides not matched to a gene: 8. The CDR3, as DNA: TGTGCCAGCAGCTTAGCGCCCCCCTCTAGCGGGAGGGCCTACGAGCAGTACTTC. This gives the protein CASSLAPPSSGRAYEQYF.

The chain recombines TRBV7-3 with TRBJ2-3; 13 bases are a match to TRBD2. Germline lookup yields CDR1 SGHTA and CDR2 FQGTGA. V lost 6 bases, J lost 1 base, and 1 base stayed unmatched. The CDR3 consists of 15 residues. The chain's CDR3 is CASSGLAGGTDTQYF. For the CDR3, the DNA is TGTGCCAGCAGTGGACTAGCGGGGGGCACAGATACGCAGTATTTT.

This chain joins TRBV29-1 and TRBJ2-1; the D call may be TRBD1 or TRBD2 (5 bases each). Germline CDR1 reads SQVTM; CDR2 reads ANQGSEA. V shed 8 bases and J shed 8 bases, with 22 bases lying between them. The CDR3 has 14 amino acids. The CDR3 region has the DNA TGCAGCTGGGACGTCGGGCTAGAAGTTGATGAGCAGTTCTTC. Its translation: CSWDVGLEVDEQFF.

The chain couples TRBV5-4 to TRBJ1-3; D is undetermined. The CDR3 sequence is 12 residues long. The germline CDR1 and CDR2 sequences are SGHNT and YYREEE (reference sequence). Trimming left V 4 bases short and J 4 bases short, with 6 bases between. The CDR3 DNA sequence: TGTGCCAGCAGCCTAGGGGGAAACACCATATATTTT. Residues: CASSLGGNTIYF.

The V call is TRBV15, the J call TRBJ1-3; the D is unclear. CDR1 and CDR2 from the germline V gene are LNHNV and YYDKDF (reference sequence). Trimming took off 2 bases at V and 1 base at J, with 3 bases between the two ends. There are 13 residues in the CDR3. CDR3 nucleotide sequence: TGTGCCACCAGCAGATTGTCTGGAAACACCATATATTTT. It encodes CATSRLSGNTIYF.

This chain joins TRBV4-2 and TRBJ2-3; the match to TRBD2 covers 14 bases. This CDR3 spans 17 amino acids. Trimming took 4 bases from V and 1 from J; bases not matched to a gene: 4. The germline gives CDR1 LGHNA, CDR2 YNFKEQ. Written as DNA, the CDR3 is TGTGCCAGCAGCCGACTAGCGGGAGGGCCACGCACAGATACGCAGTATTTT. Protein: CASSRLAGGPRTDTQYF.

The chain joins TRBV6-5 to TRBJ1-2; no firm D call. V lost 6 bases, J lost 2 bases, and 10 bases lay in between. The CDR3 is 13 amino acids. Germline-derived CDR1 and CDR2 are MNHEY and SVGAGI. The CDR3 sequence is CASSIPLNYGYTF. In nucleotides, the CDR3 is TGTGCCAGCAGCATACCTTTAAACTATGGCTACACCTTC.

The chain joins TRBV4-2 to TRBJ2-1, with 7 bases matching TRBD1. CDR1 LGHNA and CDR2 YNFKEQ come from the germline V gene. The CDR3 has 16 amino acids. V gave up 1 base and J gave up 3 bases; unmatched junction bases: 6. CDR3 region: CASSQVGDSRYNEQFF. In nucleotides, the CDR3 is TGTGCCAGCAGCCAAGTTGGGGACAGCCGCTACAATGAGCAGTTCTTC.